This T cell receptor (beta chain) was sequenced during a study of shared clonotypes between healthy human individuals. The assay used deep level. TCRdb keeps only in-frame clones here, not all; method: immunoSEQ multiplex PCR. The sample yields hundreds of thousands of clones, more than 70% seen once. CDR3 length: 17 residues. Per the germline V gene, CDR1 is SGHTA and CDR2 is FQGNSA. V was trimmed by 3 bases and J by 0 bases, leaving 15 bases between them. Those who donated, Caucasian adults without exception, all lived in Nashville, Tennessee. The rearrangement uses TRBV7-2 and TRBJ1-3, with a tentative D call TRBD1 (5 bases). Sequencing input: memory CD4+ T cells sorted from blood. The subset here: CD45RA-negative fraction. This receptor was taken from a woman aged 25 to 45 in good health. This CDR3 reads CASSLTDTKNSGNTIYF. Here the CDR3 DNA reads TGTGCCAGCAGCTTGACAGATACTAAGAACTCTGGAAACACCATATATTTT.